The T cell receptor (beta chain) under discussion was sequenced for a study of blood T cell repertoires in COVID-19. Study-wide context: The cDNA or gDNA used as material had been derived from T cells, B-cell-depleted T cells, or PBMCs.

Trimming stripped 4 bases from V and 1 base from J, with 10 bases between. This CDR3 has 14 residues. Germline CDR1 and CDR2: LGHNA and YSLEER. In the original analysis: The authors estimated nucleated cell counts from reference gene primer amplification. Generated by immunoSEQ multiplex PCR, the TCRdb table keeps only in-frame clones and is missing some. D and trimming come from the DNA, and the V and J calls and clone size come from that table. The sample holds some 68,000 clones, approximately 87% seen once. The receptor comes from a man aged 45-65 years with active COVID-19. The chain combines TRBV4-3 with TRBJ1-2, with D hard to call. Sequenced material: peripheral blood. CDR3 residues: CASSLEGGNYGYTF. CDR3 DNA sequence: TGCGCCAGCAGCCTTGAGGGAGGTAACTATGGCTACACCTTC.